The clone carrying this T cell receptor beta chain was recorded at least ten times. Its antigen is unknown. This entry comes from a study of neurological immune-mediated disorders. Study-wide results and caveats: No sharing of CDR3 amino acid sequences was observed among expanded clones across subjects, suggesting private repertoires in all groups. When repertoires were grouped phylogenetically, those of 18 of 34 multiple sclerosis patients fell into one related-CDR3 cluster, a possible signature.

By 5'RACE with 10-nucleotide random UMIs, the cDNA was made. TCRdb processed the 5' RACE reads anew with MiXCR; each CDR3 protein has one entry. The table includes 66,000 or so distinct CDR3 sequences, around 3.7% detected once. Sequencing used PBMCs. The clonotype originates from a man aged 35 to 55 with multiple sclerosis.

CDR3 sequence reads: CSAPGQGIETQYF. CDR3 DNA sequence: TGCAGTGCCCCAGGACAGGGGATAGAGACCCAGTACTTC. V gene TRBV20-1 combines with J gene TRBJ2-5, with TRBD1 identical over 9 bases. CDR3 length: 13 residues. Germline CDR1 DFQATT, CDR2 SNEGSKA (reference sequence). The trim removed 6 bases at V and 4 bases at J, leaving 6 bases unmatched.